This T cell receptor beta chain came from a study of shared clonotypes between healthy human individuals (dated by TCRdb to 2018 to 2020). Some background on the complete study: The cohort included a few men and a couple of women between 18 and 49 years of age. To increase sequencing depth and limit assay-specific biases, different laboratories used diverse techniques to prepare libraries and sequence TCR repertoires. Between about 0.8 and 9 billion PBMCs per donor were obtained by leukapheresis. Blood TCR repertoires of about 5 healthy adults were deeply sequenced to estimate repertoire size and the extent of clonotype sharing between individuals.

The donors were healthy, HIV-negative adults who had no recently reported acute infections or vaccinations. Every donor was a Caucasian adult residing in Nashville, Tennessee, USA. For unsorted samples, tens of millions of PBMCs were counted, and genomic DNA was extracted using the QIAamp DNA Blood Mini kit. Blood was collected by leukapheresis, and PBMCs were isolated by Ficoll-Histopaque density gradient centrifugation and then cryopreserved in liquid nitrogen vapor phase. The research as a whole found: The genetic and exposure-history diversity represented was limited by the small number of donors. Pairwise subsampling led to the expectation that sequencing depth would affect the degree of clonotype sharing among donors. Sampling was limited to blood, and TCR repertoires in tissue likely differ from TCR repertoires in blood.

As to this clone: Its target antigen remains unknown. One base away there is no much larger clone; base qualities are not given.

Using the deep immunoSEQ assay, TCR CDR3 regions were amplified from genomic DNA by multiplex PCR. Genomic DNA extracted from each cell subset was distributed evenly over all wells of several immunoSEQ 96-well plates, and each plate served as one replicate. For unsorted PBMC, around 310 ng of genomic DNA, equivalent to around 30,000 T cell genomes, went into each replicate PCR. Ten immunoSEQ deep assay plates were used to sequence unsorted PBMC genomic DNA. The purified libraries were quantified using a Qubit 3.0 fluorometer, sized with a Bioanalyzer 2100, and then quantified again using the KAPA Library Quantification kit. Every immunoSEQ 96-well plate was sequenced on a separate single-read 150-cycle Illumina NextSeq 550 flow cell. Under the source paper's analysis protocol: Because the immunoSEQ output held only junctional sequences and lacked quality scores, the filtering could not match the filtering applied to full-length reads. To assign V/J genes and CDR3, sequences were annotated against IMGT germline references using PyIR, a Python wrapper for IgBLAST v1.9. Reads with weak V/J assignments (E-value above 1e-6), missing CDR3, stop codons, out-of-frame junctions, or ambiguous translated residues were removed. V3J clonotypes were defined as sequences sharing the same inferred V gene, J gene, and CDR3 amino acid sequence. Percentage overlap between repertoires was computed as shared unique clonotypes divided by the size of the smaller repertoire. Three approaches were used to assess repertoire richness: RTK rarefaction, the Chao1 estimator, and Recon v2.1 estimates of unobserved clonotypes. This immuneACCESS table, as held by TCRdb, lists in-frame sequences with V and J called but not all clones. Of the missing ones, under half trace to an unresolved V gene in checked studies; the others have no known cause. Clone size and V and J calls were adopted from that table, with D and trimming inferred from the DNA. This sample is represented by approximately 500,000 clones; approximately 78% of them were singletons. The ten largest clones add up to around 12% of the sample.

The V end loses 0 bases and the J end loses 8 bases, and a stretch of 16 bases separates them. CDR1 and CDR2 (MNHNS, SASEGT) derive from the germline V gene. The CDR3 spans 15 residues, from the cysteine through the phenylalanine. The DNA shown is the 45-base CDR3, in frame from base 1. The sequencing sample was made of PBMCs. This sequence was found in a woman between 40 and 55 years old in good health. Some clones in this sample may be carry-over from other donors' samples. The chain is made from TRBV6-1 and TRBJ1-2, with the D gene not clear enough to name. The bases are TGTGCCAGCAGTGAAGCGATGAGGGAGTTGTACGGCTACACCTTC. Protein translation: CASSEAMRELYGYTF.